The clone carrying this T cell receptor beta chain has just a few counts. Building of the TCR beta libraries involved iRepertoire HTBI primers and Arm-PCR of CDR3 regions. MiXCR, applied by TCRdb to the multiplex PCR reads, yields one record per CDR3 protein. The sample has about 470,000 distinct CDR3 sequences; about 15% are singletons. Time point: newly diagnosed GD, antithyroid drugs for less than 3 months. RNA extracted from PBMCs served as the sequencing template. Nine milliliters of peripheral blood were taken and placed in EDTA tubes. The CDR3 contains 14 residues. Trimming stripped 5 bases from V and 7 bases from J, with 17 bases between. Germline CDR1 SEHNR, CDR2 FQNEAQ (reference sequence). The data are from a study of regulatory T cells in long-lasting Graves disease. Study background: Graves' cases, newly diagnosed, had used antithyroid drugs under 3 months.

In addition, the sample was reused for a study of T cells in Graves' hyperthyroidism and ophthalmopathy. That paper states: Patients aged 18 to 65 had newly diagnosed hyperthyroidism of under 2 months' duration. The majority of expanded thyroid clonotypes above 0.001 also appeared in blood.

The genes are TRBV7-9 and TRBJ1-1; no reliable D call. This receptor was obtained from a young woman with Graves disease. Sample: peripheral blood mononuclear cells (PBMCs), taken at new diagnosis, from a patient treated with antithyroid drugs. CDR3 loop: CASSTNKELNEAFF. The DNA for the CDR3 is TGTGCCAGCAGCACCAATAAAGAGCTTAATGAAGCTTTCTTT.